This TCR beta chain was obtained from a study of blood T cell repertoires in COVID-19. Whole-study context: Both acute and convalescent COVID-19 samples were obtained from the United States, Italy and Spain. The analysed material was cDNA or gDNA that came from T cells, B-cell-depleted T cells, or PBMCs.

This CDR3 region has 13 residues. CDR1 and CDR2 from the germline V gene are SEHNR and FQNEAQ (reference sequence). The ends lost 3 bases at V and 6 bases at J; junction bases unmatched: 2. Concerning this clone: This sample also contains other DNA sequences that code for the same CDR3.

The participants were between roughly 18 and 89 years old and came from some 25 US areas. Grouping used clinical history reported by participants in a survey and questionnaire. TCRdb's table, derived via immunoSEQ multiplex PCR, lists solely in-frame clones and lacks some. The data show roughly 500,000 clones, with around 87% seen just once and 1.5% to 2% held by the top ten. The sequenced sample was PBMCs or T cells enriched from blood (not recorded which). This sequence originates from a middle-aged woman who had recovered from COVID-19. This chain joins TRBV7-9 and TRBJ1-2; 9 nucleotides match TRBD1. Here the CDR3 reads CASSLDRGDGYTF. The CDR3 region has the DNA TGTGCCAGCAGCTTGGACAGGGGAGATGGCTACACCTTC.